This entry features one T cell receptor (beta chain) sequence. Source study methods: Cell counts per sample came from amplifying reference gene primers. This table comes from immunoSEQ multiplex PCR, and its TCRdb copy is limited to in-frame clones, with some not included. D and trimming were read from the DNA, whereas the V and J calls and clone size are those reported in that table. The sample has approximately 240,000 clones, 87% seen once. This specimen comes from a study of blood T cell repertoires in COVID-19. V was cut by 3 bases and J by 4 bases, with 9 bases left in between. CDR3 length equals 13 residues. CDR1 and CDR2 from the germline V gene are SGHTA and FQGNSA.

The sequence came from a woman under 30 who had recovered from COVID-19. The V gene is TRBV7-2, the J gene TRBJ1-2; D perhaps matches TRBD1 (6 bases). The sample consisted of peripheral blood. The CDR3: CASSFTGSYGYTF. The CDR3 DNA sequence: TGTGCCAGCAGCTTCACAGGGAGCTATGGCTACACCTTC.